This T cell receptor (beta chain) was captured in a study of metastatic and nonmetastatic thyroid tumors. Study-wide context: A comparison of repertoires was made across blood and tumor or nodule tissue from malignant and benign thyroid patients.

The V gene's germline CDR1 is ENHRY and CDR2 SYGVKD. CDR3 length equals 14 residues. Deletions cut 6 bases from V and 0 bases from J, with 11 bases between. Broader study findings: Malignant thyroid tumors reportedly exceeded benign nodules significantly in TCR beta diversity, with the difference appearing in blood and tumor.

Authors' methods: The study took CDR3 differences across clinicopathological groups and made a distant-metastasis classifier for papillary thyroid cancer from them. MiXCR re-clonotyped the PCR reads for TCRdb. It is TCRdb's table, rather than the study itself, that gives the V and J calls and clone size. The sample has under 60,000 clones, around 20% seen once. This clone was found a few times. Its antigen is currently unknown. Among the patients, none had received any treatment before thyroid surgery. The receptor was derived from a male donor with papillary thyroid cancer or a benign thyroid nodule (not recorded which). Some clones in this sample may be carry-over from other donors' samples. The chain has TRBV10-3 and TRBJ1-1; no firm D call. The sample consisted of blood. The CDR3 DNA is TGTGCCATCAGGGGGAGGGCTTTGAACACTGAAGCTTTCTTT. It codes for CAIRGRALNTEAFF.